This entry lists 5 T cell receptor beta chains sequenced from one sample in a study of blood T cell repertoires in COVID-19 (TCRdb year 2020). The library came from the immunoSEQ multiplex PCR assay. TCRdb took this table from immuneACCESS and kept in-frame rearrangements with V and J called. Such tables lack part of the clones; where checked against another copy, unresolved V genes explain under half of the gap, and the rest is unexplained. In this sample the table shows about 160,000 clones, about 84% of which occur a single time. About 6% of the sample comes from the top ten. Sequenced sample: PBMCs or T cells enriched from blood (not recorded which). These TCRs come from a woman aged 40-49 years with acute COVID-19.

The chain has TRBV29-1 and TRBJ1-2; 9 nucleotides align to TRBD1. The CDR3 covers 14 residues. V was pared by 5 bases and J by 4 bases, with 8 bases of the junction left unmatched. The germline V gene has CDR1 SQVTM and CDR2 ANQGSEA. CDR3 sequence: CSVSTGGDRYGYTF. The CDR3, as DNA: TGCAGCGTTTCGACAGGGGGAGATCGCTATGGCTACACCTTC.

The genes are TRBV11-3 and TRBJ2-1, with 8 bases lining up with TRBD2. The CDR3 is made up of 17 amino acids. Per germline, CDR1 SGHNT and CDR2 YENEEA. After removal of 5 bases from V and 3 bases from J, the junction contained 12 bases not matched to a gene. The CDR3 nucleotides are TGTGCCAGCAGCCCCCGCGGTAGCGGGACCCTCTACAATGAGCAGTTCTTC. Its translation: CASSPRGSGTLYNEQFF.

The chain links TRBV9 to TRBJ2-3, with 8 nucleotides matching TRBD1. The CDR3 extends over 15 amino acids. V trimming: 0 bases; J trimming: 3 bases; junction bases outside the gene matches: 3. The germline V gene has CDR1 SGDLS and CDR2 YYNGEE. The CDR3 region has the DNA TGTGCCAGCAGCGTAGGGACAGGGAATACAGATACGCAGTATTTT. It codes for CASSVGTGNTDTQYF. The full variable domain, in which reference TRBV9 and TRBJ2-3 provide the parts outside the CDR3, is DSGVTQTPKHLITATGQRVTLRCSPRSGDLSVYWYQQSLDQGLQFLIQYYNGEERAKGNILERFSAQQFPDLHSELNLSSLELGDSALYFCASSVGTGNTDTQYFGPGTRLTVL.

The chain is built from TRBV24-1 and TRBJ2-3, with 10 bases fitting TRBD1. With 9 bases clipped from V and 1 base from J, the junction kept 12 bases outside the gene matches. Germline-derived CDR1 and CDR2 are KGHDR and SFDVKD. This CDR3 is 17 amino acids long. In DNA form, the CDR3 reads TGTGCCACCGGCTCCCCCCCCGGGACAGGGGGCACAGATACGCAGTATTTT. Its translation is CATGSPPGTGGTDTQYF.

This rearrangement joins TRBV24-1 to TRBJ2-1, with 11 bases identical to TRBD2. Germline loops: CDR1 KGHDR, CDR2 SFDVKD. The CDR3 is 13 residues long. The ends lost 6 bases at V and 8 bases at J; junction bases unmatched: 2. CDR3 bases: TGTGCCACCAGTACTAGCGGGAGCTATGAGCAGTTCTTC. Residues: CATSTSGSYEQFF.